This T cell receptor (beta chain) was documented in a study of blood T cell repertoires in COVID-19. Overall study context: Samples came from the United States, Italy and Spain, spanning acute and convalescent COVID-19. PBMCs, B-cell-depleted T cells, or T cells were the source of the cDNA or gDNA that made up the material.

Per the authors' pipeline: Amplification from reference gene primers served as the basis for estimated nucleated cell counts. The assay was immunoSEQ multiplex PCR, and TCRdb's table has in-frame clones only and misses some. V and J calls and clone size are those listed in that table; D and trimming were worked out from the DNA. This table holds 35,000 to 50,000 clones, over 70% found once. V shed 3 bases, J shed 5 bases, and the junction held 7 bases outside the gene matches. CDR1 is GTSNPN and CDR2 is SVGIG in the germline V gene (reference sequence). The CDR3 is made up of 14 amino acids. The receptor's source is a middle-aged woman with acute or convalescent COVID-19. The sample comprised peripheral blood. The rearrangement uses TRBV30 and TRBJ1-1; 9 bases are shared with TRBD1. The CDR3: CAWRGTGSKTEAFF. The CDR3 coding sequence is TGTGCCTGGAGGGGGACAGGGTCGAAGACTGAAGCTTTCTTT.